This TCR beta chain appears in the sequencing data of a study of blood T cell repertoires in COVID-19 (dated by TCRdb to about 2020). About the investigation overall: Samples covering the acute and convalescent phases of COVID-19 were provided by collaborators in the United States, Italy and Spain. The samples were drawn from two sources: the first 160 participants of the ongoing ImmuneRACE study, and 950 to 1,500 subjects contributed by 6 global collaborators. A de-identified subject ID, COVID-19 status, age in years and sex were almost always included in the sample metadata. Deeply sampled blood TCRbeta repertoires from subjects exposed to, actively infected with, or recovered from COVID-19 were included in the dataset. The repertoires were released in a freely available public database intended as a resource for research on the immune response to SARS-CoV-2. Where available, HLA class I and class II types were obtained from metadata supplied by the sample provider rather than from assay-based typing. The material from the prospective study consisted of cDNA or gDNA derived from T cells, B-cell-depleted T cells, or PBMCs.

Concerning this clone itself: Its antigen is still unknown. Base-call qualities are not available, and no considerably larger clone is one nucleotide away.

The immunoSEQ Assay, a bias-controlled multiplex PCR, was used to amplify TCRbeta CDR3 regions from genomic DNA. The original methods were these. Within the assay, amplification of reference gene primers was used to estimate how many nucleated cells each sample contained. Sequence reads were collapsed and filtered to measure the absolute abundance of every unique TCRbeta CDR3 rearrangement. For each sample, productive Simpson clonality was calculated as the square root of Simpson's diversity index over productive rearrangements. TCRdb provides this immuneACCESS table in a form limited to in-frame rearrangements. Some clones are lacking; in checked studies, under half of them reflect an unresolved V gene, and why the rest are absent is not known. Clonal size and the V and J genes are those of that table, whereas D and trimming came from the DNA. The sample has over 250,000 clones on record, around nine tenths of them singletons. The leading ten clones occupy around 10% of the sample.

Including the terminal cysteine and phenylalanine, the CDR3 comprises 17 residues. Kept here is only the CDR3 DNA, which spans 51 bases and is read in frame from base 1. According to the germline V gene (reference sequence), CDR1 reads LNHDA and CDR2 reads SQIVND. V is cut back by 5 bases and J by 3 bases, with 9 bases in the junction unmatched. A second Seattle source provided samples from volunteer blood donors who had recovered from COVID-19. Each collaborating institution followed its own protocols to collect whole blood in K2EDTA tubes. Collaborator samples were shipped for TCRbeta analysis as frozen whole blood, isolated PBMCs, or DNA extracted from either sample type. Summary of the overall study and its limitations: How much clinical and demographic metadata was included differed by source and by participant, and the metadata was provided uncurated.

Sequencing was performed on peripheral blood. The chain is encoded by TRBV19 joined to TRBJ2-3, and 12 junctional nucleotides match TRBD2. The TCR was taken from a man in his forties who had recovered from COVID-19. The DNA reads TGTGCCAGTAGTGTCGACTCTACTAGCGGGAGGACAGATACGCAGTATTTT. Its protein reads: CASSVDSTSGRTDTQYF.